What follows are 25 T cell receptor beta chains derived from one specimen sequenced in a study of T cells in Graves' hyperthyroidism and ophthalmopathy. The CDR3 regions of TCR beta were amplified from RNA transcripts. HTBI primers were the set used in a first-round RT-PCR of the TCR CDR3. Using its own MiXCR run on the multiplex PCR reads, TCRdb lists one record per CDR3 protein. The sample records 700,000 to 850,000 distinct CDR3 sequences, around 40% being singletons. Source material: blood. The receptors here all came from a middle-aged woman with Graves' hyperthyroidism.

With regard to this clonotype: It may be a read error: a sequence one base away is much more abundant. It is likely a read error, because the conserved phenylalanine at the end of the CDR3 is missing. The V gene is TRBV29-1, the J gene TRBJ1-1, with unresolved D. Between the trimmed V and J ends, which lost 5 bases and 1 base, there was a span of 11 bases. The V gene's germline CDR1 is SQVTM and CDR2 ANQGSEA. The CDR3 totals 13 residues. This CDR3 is CSVRMVANTEAFL. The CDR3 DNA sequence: TGCAGCGTTAGAATGGTAGCGAACACTGAAGCTTTCCTT.

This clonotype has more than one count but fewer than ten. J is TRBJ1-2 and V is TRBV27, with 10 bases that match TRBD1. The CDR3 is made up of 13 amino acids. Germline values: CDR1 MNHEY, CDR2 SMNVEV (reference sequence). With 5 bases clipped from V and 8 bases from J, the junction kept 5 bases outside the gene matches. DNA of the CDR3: TGTGCCAGCAGTGTACCGGGACAGGGGGGCTACACCTTC. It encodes CASSVPGQGGYTF.

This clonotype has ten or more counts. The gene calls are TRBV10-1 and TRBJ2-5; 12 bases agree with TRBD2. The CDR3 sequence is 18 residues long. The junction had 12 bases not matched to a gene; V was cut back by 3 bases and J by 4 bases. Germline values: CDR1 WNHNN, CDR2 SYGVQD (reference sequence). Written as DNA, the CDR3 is TGCGCCAGCAGTGATTCGACTAGCGGGAGATTTGGCGGAGAGACCCAGTACTTC. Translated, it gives CASSDSTSGRFGGETQYF.

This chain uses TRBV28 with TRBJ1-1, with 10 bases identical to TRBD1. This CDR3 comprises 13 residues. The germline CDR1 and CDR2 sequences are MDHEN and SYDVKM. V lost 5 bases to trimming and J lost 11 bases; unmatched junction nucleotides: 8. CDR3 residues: CASSPGQGFRAFF. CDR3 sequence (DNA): TGTGCCAGCAGTCCGGGACAGGGGTTTCGCGCTTTCTTT.

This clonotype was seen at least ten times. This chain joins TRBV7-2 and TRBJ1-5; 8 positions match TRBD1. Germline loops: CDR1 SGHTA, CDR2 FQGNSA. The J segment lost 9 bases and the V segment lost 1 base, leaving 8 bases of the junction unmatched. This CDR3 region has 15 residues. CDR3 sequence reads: CASSLGQGIRGPQHF. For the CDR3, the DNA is TGTGCCAGCAGCTTAGGACAGGGGATTCGTGGGCCCCAGCATTTT.

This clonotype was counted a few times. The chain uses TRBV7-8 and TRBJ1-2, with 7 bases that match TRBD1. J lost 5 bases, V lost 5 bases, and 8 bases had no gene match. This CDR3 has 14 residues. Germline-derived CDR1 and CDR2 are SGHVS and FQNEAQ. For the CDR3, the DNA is TGTGCCAGCAGCCAAGGGGGCAAACCGTATGGCTACACCTTC. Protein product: CASSQGGKPYGYTF.

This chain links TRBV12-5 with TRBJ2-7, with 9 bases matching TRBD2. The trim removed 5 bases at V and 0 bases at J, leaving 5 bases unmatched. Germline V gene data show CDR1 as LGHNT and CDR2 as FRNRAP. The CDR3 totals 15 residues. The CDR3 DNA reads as TGTGCTAGTGGTAGTAGCGGGGGCGGCTCCTACGAGCAGTACTTC. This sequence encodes CASGSSGGGSYEQYF.

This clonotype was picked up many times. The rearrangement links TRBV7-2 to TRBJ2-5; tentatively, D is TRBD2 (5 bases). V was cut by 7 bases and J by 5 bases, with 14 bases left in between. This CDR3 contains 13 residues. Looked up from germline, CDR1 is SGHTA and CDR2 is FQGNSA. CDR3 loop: CASKRGGPETQYF. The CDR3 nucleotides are TGTGCCAGCAAACGGGGTGGACCGGAGACCCAGTACTTC.

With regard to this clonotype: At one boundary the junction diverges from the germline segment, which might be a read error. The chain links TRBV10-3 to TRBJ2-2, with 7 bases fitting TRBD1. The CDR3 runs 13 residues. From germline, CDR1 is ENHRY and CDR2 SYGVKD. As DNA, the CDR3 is TGTGCCATCAGTGATGACAGGGACGGGGAGCTGTCTTTT. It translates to CAISDDRDGELSF.

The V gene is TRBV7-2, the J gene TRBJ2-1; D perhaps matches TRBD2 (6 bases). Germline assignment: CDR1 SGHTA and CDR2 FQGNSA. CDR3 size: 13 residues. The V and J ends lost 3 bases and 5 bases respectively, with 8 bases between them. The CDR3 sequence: CASSLGLHNEQFF. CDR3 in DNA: TGTGCCAGCAGCTTGGGACTGCACAATGAGCAGTTCTTC. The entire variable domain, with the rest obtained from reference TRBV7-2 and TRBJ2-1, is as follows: GAGVSQSPSNKVTEKGKDVELRCDPISGHTALYWYRQSLGQGLEFLIYFQGNSAPDKSGLPSDRFSAERTGGSVSTLTIQRTQQEDSAVYLCASSLGLHNEQFFGPGTRLTVL.

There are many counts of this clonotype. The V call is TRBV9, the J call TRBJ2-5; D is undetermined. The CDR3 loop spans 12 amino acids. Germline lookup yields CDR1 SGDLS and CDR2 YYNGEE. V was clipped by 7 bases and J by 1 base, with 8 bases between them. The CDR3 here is CASAKSQETQYF. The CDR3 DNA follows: TGTGCCAGCGCTAAGAGCCAAGAGACCCAGTACTTC.

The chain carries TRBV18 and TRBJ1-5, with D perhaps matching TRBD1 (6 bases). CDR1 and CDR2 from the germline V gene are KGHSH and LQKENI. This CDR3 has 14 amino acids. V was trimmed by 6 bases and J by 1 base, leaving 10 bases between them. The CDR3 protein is CASSPDRSNQPQHF. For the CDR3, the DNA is TGTGCCAGCTCGCCGGACAGAAGCAATCAGCCCCAGCATTTT. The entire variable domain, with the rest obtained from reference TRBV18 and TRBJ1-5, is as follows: NAGVMQNPRHLVRRRGQEARLRCSPMKGHSHVYWYRQLPEEGLKFMVYLQKENIIDESGMPKERFSAEFPKEGPSILRIQQVVRGDSAAYFCASSPDRSNQPQHFGDGTRLSIL.

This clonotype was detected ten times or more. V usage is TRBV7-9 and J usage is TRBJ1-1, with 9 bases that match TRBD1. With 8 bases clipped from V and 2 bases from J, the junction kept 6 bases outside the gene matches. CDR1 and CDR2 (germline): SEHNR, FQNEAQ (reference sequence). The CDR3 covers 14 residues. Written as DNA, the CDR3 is TGTGCCAGCCGAGGGACAGGGCAAAACACTGAAGCTTTCTTT. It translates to CASRGTGQNTEAFF.

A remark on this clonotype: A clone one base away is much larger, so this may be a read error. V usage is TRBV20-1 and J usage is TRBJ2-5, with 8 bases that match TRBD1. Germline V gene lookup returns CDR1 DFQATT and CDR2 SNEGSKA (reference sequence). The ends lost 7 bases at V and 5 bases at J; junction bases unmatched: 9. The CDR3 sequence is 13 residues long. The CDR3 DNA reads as TGCAGTGTTCGAGACAGGGGTGGGGAGACCCAGTACTTC. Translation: CSVRDRGGETQYF.

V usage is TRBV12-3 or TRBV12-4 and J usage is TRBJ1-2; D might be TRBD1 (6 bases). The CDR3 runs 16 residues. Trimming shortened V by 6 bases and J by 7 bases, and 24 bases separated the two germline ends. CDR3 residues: CASSLSGTGGYGGYTF. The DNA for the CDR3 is TGTGCCAGCAGCCTGAGCGGGACGGGGGGCTACGGTGGCTACACCTTC.

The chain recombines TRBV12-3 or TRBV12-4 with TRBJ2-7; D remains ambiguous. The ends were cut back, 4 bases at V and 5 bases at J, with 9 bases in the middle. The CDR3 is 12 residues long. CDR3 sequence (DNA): TGTGCCAGCAGTTCCCCCCCCCACGAGCAGTACTTC. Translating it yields CASSSPPHEQYF.

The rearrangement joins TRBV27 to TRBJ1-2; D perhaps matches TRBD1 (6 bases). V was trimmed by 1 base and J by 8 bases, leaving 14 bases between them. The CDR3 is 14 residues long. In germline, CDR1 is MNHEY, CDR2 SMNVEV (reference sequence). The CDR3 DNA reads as TGTGCCAGCAGTTTATGGGCAGGGGATAAGGGCTACACCTTC. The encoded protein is CASSLWAGDKGYTF.

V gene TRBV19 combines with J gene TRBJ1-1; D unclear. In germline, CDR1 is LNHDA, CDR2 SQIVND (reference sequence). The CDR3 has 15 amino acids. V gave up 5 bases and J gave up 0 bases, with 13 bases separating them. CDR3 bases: TGTGCCAGTAGTTCCGCTAAGGTGCTGAACACTGAAGCTTTCTTT. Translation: CASSSAKVLNTEAFF.

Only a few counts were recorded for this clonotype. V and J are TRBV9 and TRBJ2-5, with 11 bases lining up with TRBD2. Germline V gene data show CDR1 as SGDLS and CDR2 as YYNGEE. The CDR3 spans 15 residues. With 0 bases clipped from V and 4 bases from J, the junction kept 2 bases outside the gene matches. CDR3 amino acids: CASSVGSGRVETQYF. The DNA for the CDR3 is TGTGCCAGCAGCGTAGGTAGCGGGAGGGTAGAGACCCAGTACTTC.

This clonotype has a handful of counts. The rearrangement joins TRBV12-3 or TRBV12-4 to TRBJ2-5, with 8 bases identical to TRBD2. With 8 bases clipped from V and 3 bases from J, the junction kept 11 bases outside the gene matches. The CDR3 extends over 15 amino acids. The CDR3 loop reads CASASPGLAKETQYF. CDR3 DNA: TGTGCCAGCGCCTCTCCCGGACTAGCTAAAGAGACCCAGTACTTC.

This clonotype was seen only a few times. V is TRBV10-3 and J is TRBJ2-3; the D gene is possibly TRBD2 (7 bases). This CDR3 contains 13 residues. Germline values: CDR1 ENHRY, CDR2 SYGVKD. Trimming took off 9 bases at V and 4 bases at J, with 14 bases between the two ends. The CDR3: CAISGGGADTQYF. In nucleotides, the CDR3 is TGTGCCATATCCGGCGGGGGCGCAGATACGCAGTATTTT.

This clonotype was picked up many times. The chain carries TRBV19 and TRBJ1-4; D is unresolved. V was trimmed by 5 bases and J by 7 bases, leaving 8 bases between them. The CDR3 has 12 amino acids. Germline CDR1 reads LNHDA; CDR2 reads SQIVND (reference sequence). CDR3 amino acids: CASSPSGEKLFF. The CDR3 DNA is TGTGCCAGTAGTCCAAGCGGTGAAAAACTGTTTTTT.

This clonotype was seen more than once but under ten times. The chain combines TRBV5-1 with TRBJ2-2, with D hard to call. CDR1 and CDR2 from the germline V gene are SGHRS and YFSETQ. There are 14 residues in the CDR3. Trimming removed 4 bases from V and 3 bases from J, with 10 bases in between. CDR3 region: CASSPYGDTGELFF. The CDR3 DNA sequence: TGCGCCAGCAGCCCTTATGGTGACACCGGGGAGCTGTTTTTT.

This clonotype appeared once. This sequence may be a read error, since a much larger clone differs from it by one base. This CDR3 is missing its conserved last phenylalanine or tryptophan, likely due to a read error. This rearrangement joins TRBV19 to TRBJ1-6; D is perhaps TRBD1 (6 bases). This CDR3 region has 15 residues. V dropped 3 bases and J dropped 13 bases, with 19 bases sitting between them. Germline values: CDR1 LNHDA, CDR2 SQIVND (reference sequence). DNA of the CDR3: TGTGCCAGTAGTATTAGGGGGACTTCGCCTCAGCCCCTCCACTCT. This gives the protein CASSIRGTSPQPLHS.

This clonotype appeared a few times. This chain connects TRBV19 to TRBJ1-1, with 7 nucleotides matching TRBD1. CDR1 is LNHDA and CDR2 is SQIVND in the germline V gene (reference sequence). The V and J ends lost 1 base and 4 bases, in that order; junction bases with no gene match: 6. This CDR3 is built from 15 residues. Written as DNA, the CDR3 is TGTGCCAGTAGTATAGTTTCCAGGGGGGGCACTGAAGCTTTCTTT. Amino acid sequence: CASSIVSRGGTEAFF. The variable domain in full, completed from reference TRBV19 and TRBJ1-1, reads DGGITQSPKYLFRKEGQNVTLSCEQNLNHDAMYWYRQDPGQGLRLIYYSQIVNDFQKGDIAEGYSVSREKKESFPLTVTSAQKNPTAFYLCASSIVSRGGTEAFFGQGTRLTVV.